Listed below are T cell receptor beta chains from one sample, sequenced in a study of T cells after yellow fever vaccination. Using its own MiXCR run on the 5' RACE reads, TCRdb lists one record per CDR3 protein. The sample comprises around 340,000 distinct CDR3 sequences, about an eighth of which are singletons, and around 3% rests with the top ten. Source: CD4+ T cells sorted from PBMCs, taken 15 days after the yellow fever booster vaccination. These receptors were obtained from a man aged 18 to 29 who received the YFV17D yellow fever vaccine. Each CDR3 is given with its conserved first and last residue. The order of the fields is V gene, J gene, clone size, D gene, CDR3 DNA, CDR3 protein. A D gene is named only where the DNA matches it firmly. Size is stated for part of the rows, as once, few or many counts, or as a class when the clone is expanded.

TRBV5-1	TRBJ2-2	NA	NA	TGCGCCAGCAGCTTTGGACAGCCCGTTACCGGGGAGCTGTTTTTT	CASSFGQPVTGELFF
TRBV5-1	TRBJ2-4	many	NA	TGCGCCAGCAGCTTCGACAGCTCCAAAAACATTCAGTACTTC	CASSFDSSKNIQYF
TRBV10-3	TRBJ2-3	many	NA	TGTGCCATCAGTGGGGACGGGGCTGGCGGGGATACGCAGTATTTT	CAISGDGAGGDTQYF
TRBV5-4	TRBJ2-3	once	NA	TGTGCCAGCAGCCTCCAGAGTTCAGATACGCAGTATTTT	CASSLQSSDTQYF
TRBV12-3/TRBV12-4	TRBJ2-1	NA	NA	TGTGCCAGCAGTCCAAGAGGCGGGGCGAGCTCCTACAATGAGCAGTTCTTC	CASSPRGGASSYNEQFF
TRBV15	TRBJ1-5	NA	TRBD1	TGTGCCACCAGCCTTCGACCAGGGGGGAATCAGCCCCAGCATTTT	CATSLRPGGNQPQHF
TRBV20-1	TRBJ2-3	NA	TRBD2	TGCAGTGCTAGAGATAGGATAGCGGGGCTCACAGATACGCAGTATTTT	CSARDRIAGLTDTQYF
TRBV6-5	TRBJ1-2	NA	NA	TGTGCCAGCAGTTACTTGGACAGAGGCTATGGCTACACCTTC	CASSYLDRGYGYTF
TRBV7-2	TRBJ2-5	NA	NA	TGTGCCAGCAGCCCGGCGTCGAACCAAGAGACCCAGTACTTC	CASSPASNQETQYF
TRBV20-1	TRBJ2-7	once	TRBD2	TGCAGTGCTAGTCGCGGGACTAGTATGGCCTACGAGCAGTACTTC	CSASRGTSMAYEQYF
TRBV7-3	TRBJ2-3	few	NA	TGTGCCAGCAGCTCCGATTGGGATACGCAGTATTTT	CASSSDWDTQYF
TRBV25-1	TRBJ2-7	NA	NA	TGTGCCAGCAGTTGGCAGGGTGGTTCCTACGAGCAGTACTTC	CASSWQGGSYEQYF
TRBV6-5	TRBJ2-4	NA	NA	TGTGCCAGCAGACAGGGCGGCATTCAGTACTTC	CASRQGGIQYF
TRBV7-9	TRBJ2-7	NA	NA	TGTGCCAGCAGCTTTCGGGTCATCGAGCAGTACTTC	CASSFRVIEQYF
TRBV6-5	TRBJ2-2	NA	NA	TGTGCCAGCTGGGACAAGAACACCGGGGAGCTGTTTTTT	CASWDKNTGELFF
TRBV5-1	TRBJ2-2	NA	TRBD1	TGCGCCAGCAGGAATACCGGGACAGGCGGCACCGGGGAGCTGTTTTTT	CASRNTGTGGTGELFF
TRBV4-3	TRBJ2-5	NA	NA	TGCGCCAGCAGCCAAGATCGTTCGGGAGCCCAGTACTTC	CASSQDRSGAQYF
TRBV12-3/TRBV12-4	TRBJ1-1	NA	NA	TGTGCCAGCAGTTTGCAAAGTGGGAAGACTGAAGCTTTCTTT	CASSLQSGKTEAFF
TRBV20-1	TRBJ1-5	NA	NA	TGCAGTGCACCCTATGAGCCGAATCAGCCCCAGCATTTT	CSAPYEPNQPQHF
TRBV20-1	TRBJ2-1	few	TRBD2	TGCAGTGCTCCTACAAGCGGGGGGGAGGCCAATGAGCAGTTCTTC	CSAPTSGGEANEQFF
TRBV14	TRBJ2-5	NA	NA	TGTGCCAGCAGCCTTCGACGGAGGTACCAAGAGACCCAGTACTTC	CASSLRRRYQETQYF
TRBV6-1	TRBJ2-3	NA	NA	TGTGCCAGCAGTGAAGTAGCACCTAGCACAGATACGCAGTATTTT	CASSEVAPSTDTQYF
TRBV7-2	TRBJ1-1	NA	NA	TGTGCCAGCAGCTTAGGGCGGCGGTGGGGACTTGAAGCTTTCTTT	CASSLGRRWGLEAFF
TRBV5-1	TRBJ1-5	few	NA	TGCGCCAGCAGCCTAGACAGTGAGGATGCGCCCCAGCATTTT	CASSLDSEDAPQHF
TRBV7-2	TRBJ2-3	NA	TRBD2	TGTGCCAGCAGCTTAGTGGGGACTAGCGGGGCCACAGATACGCAGTATTTT	CASSLVGTSGATDTQYF
TRBV10-2	TRBJ1-6	NA	NA	TGCGCCAGCAGTGCGGACACCGCTTGGTCACCCCTCCACTTT	CASSADTAWSPLHF
TRBV29-1	TRBJ2-2	few	TRBD1	TGCAGCGTCGGACAGGGGTACGGGGAGCTGTTTTTT	CSVGQGYGELFF
TRBV11-2	TRBJ2-1	many	NA	TGTGCCAGCACTGCCTGGGGGGTGAATGAGCAGTTCTTC	CASTAWGVNEQFF
TRBV4-3	TRBJ2-3	NA	TRBD2	TGCGCCAGCAGCCCCGGGGGGTACGCAGATACGCAGTATTTT	CASSPGGYADTQYF
TRBV14	TRBJ2-1	NA	TRBD2	TGTGCCAGCAGCCCCAAAAGGACTAGCGGGGGCAATGAGCAGTTCTTC	CASSPKRTSGGNEQFF
TRBV4-3	TRBJ2-1	NA	TRBD2	TGCGCCAGCAGCCGATCTAGCGGGGGGAGGAGCTCCTACAATGAGCAGTTCTTC	CASSRSSGGRSSYNEQFF
TRBV4-3	TRBJ1-2	NA	TRBD1	TGCGCCAGCAGCCAAGACCCGGGACAGTCCTATGGCTACACCTTC	CASSQDPGQSYGYTF
TRBV7-2	TRBJ1-1	NA	TRBD1	TGTGCCAGCAGCTTTTCCGGATTGGGACAGGGATCAGCTTTCTTT	CASSFSGLGQGSAFF
TRBV27	TRBJ2-7	NA	NA	TGTGCCAGCAGTACCGTGACCGGGAACAACTACGAGCAGTACTTC	CASSTVTGNNYEQYF
TRBV7-2	TRBJ2-5	few	NA	TGTGCCAGCAGCTTAGAGTCCAGGGAAGAGACCCAGTACTTC	CASSLESREETQYF
TRBV7-2	TRBJ2-5	NA	NA	TGTGCCAGCAGGAAGGGGGACGGAAAGACCCAGTACTTC	CASRKGDGKTQYF
TRBV4-2	TRBJ2-1	few	NA	TGTGCCAGCAGCCAATTCTACAATGAGCAGTTCTTC	CASSQFYNEQFF
TRBV7-2	TRBJ2-7	few	TRBD1	TGTGCCAGCAGCTTGGACAGGGAGAGCGACGAGCAGTACTTC	CASSLDRESDEQYF
TRBV20-1	TRBJ2-4	NA	NA	TGCAGTGCTAGTGCATGGATGATTCAGTACTTC	CSASAWMIQYF
TRBV5-4	TRBJ2-3	few	NA	TGTGCCAGCAGCCCGGTTACGGGGGGCCTCGCAGGTACGCAGTATTTT	CASSPVTGGLAGTQYF
TRBV18	TRBJ1-1	NA	NA	TGTGCCAGCTCACCAGCACGGGGGGGTACTGAAGCTTTCTTT	CASSPARGGTEAFF
TRBV5-1	TRBJ1-3	NA	TRBD1	TGCGCCAGCAGCTCCGGGACAGCCGCCGGAAACACCATATATTTT	CASSSGTAAGNTIYF
TRBV7-9	TRBJ1-2	NA	NA	TGTGCCAGCAGCTTGGCCCGGGATGGCTACACCTTC	CASSLARDGYTF
TRBV15	TRBJ1-2	few	NA	TGTGCCACCAGTGAAGACTTATATGGGTACACCTTC	CATSEDLYGYTF